This is a list of T cell receptor beta chains from one sample in a study of OX40 agonist ivuxolimab in advanced cancers. The assay was immunoSEQ multiplex PCR, and TCRdb's table has in-frame clones only and misses some. Among about 22,000 clones listed, 84% were seen once. Here the sequenced sample was CD4+ or CD8+ T cells sorted from blood, taken in a trial of the OX40 agonist ivuxolimab. Every receptor here comes from an adult with an advanced solid tumor such as melanoma, head and neck, liver or kidney cancer. The CDR3 runs from the conserved cysteine through the conserved F or W. A D gene is named only where the DNA matches it firmly. Only some rows state a clone size, as once, few, many or a class for expanded clones.

abundance,j_gene,d_gene,v_gene,CDR3aa,CDR3nt
NA,TRBJ1-2,NA,TRBV6-5,CASSYGGNGYTF,TGTGCCAGCAGTTACGGAGGGAATGGCTACACCTTC
few,TRBJ2-3,NA,TRBV20-1,CSAGNTDTQYF,TGCAGTGCTGGTAACACAGATACGCAGTATTTT
NA,TRBJ2-7,TRBD2,TRBV5-1,CASSLAGTSGGYEQYF,TGCGCCAGCAGCTTGGCCGGGACTAGCGGGGGCTACGAGCAGTACTTC
NA,TRBJ2-7,TRBD1,TRBV28,CASSSHRQGSPERYF,TGTGCCAGCAGTTCACACAGACAGGGGTCCCCTGAGAGGTACTTC
few,TRBJ2-7,TRBD2,TRBV28,CASSDHSGGAEQYF,TGTGCCAGCAGTGACCATAGCGGGGGGGCAGAGCAGTACTTC
NA,TRBJ1-5,NA,TRBV9,CASSVEGGSNQPQHF,TGTGCCAGCAGCGTAGAAGGGGGAAGCAATCAGCCCCAGCATTTT
NA,TRBJ2-2,NA,TRBV9,CASSVQGDGELFF,TGTGCCAGCAGCGTGCAGGGAGACGGGGAGCTGTTTTTT
NA,TRBJ2-7,NA,TRBV6-5,CASSYSRSRGEQYF,TGTGCCAGCAGTTACTCGAGATCGAGGGGCGAGCAGTACTTC
NA,TRBJ1-2,NA,TRBV30,CAWQGYGYTF,TGTGCCTGGCAGGGGTATGGCTACACCTTC
medium-sized,TRBJ2-1,TRBD2,TRBV7-9,CASSPPAGAAPVKYNEQFF,TGTGCCAGCAGCCCACCAGCGGGGGCAGCACCAGTTAAATACAATGAGCAGTTCTTC
NA,TRBJ1-1,TRBD1,TRBV7-6,CASSYDRDRGPTEAFF,TGTGCCAGCAGCTATGACCGGGACAGGGGGCCCACTGAAGCTTTCTTT
NA,TRBJ2-3,NA,TRBV6-1,CATYDLSQYF,TGTGCCACCTACGATCTGTCACAGTATTTT
NA,TRBJ2-1,TRBD2,TRBV9,CASSVEPAGAYNEQFF,TGTGCCAGCAGCGTAGAACCAGCGGGGGCCTACAATGAGCAGTTCTTC
NA,TRBJ2-5,NA,TRBV5-5,CASSSPGETQYF,TGTGCCAGCAGCTCCCCCGGAGAGACCCAGTACTTC